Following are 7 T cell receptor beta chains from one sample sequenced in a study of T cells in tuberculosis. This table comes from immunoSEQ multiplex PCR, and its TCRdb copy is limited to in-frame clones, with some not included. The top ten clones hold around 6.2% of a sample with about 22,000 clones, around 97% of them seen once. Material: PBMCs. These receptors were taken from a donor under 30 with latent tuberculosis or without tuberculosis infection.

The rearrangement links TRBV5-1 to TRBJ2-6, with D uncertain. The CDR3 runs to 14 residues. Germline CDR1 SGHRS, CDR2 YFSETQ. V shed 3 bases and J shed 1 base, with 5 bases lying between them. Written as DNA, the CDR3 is TGCGCCAGCAGCTGGGCTTCTGGGGCCAACGTCCTGACTTTC. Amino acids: CASSWASGANVLTF.

CDR3 region: CASSERADDRDGYTF. In DNA, the CDR3 is TGTGCCAGCAGCGAGAGGGCGGACGACAGGGATGGCTACACCTTC. This sequence joins TRBV9 and TRBJ1-2; 7 bases map to TRBD1. Germline CDR1 is SGDLS and CDR2 is YYNGEE. CDR3 size: 15 residues. With V trimmed by 3 bases and J by 6 bases, 11 bases remained unmatched. The entire variable domain, with the rest obtained from reference TRBV9 and TRBJ1-2, is as follows: DSGVTQTPKHLITATGQRVTLRCSPRSGDLSVYWYQQSLDQGLQFLIQYYNGEERAKGNILERFSAQQFPDLHSELNLSSLELGDSALYFCASSERADDRDGYTFGSGTRLTVV.

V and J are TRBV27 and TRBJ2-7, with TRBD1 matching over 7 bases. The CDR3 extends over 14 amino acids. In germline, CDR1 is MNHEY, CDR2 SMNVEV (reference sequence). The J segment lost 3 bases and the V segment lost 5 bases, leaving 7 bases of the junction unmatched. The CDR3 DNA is TGTGCCAGCAGTCGGGACAGCTTTATCTACGAGCAGTACTTC. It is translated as CASSRDSFIYEQYF.

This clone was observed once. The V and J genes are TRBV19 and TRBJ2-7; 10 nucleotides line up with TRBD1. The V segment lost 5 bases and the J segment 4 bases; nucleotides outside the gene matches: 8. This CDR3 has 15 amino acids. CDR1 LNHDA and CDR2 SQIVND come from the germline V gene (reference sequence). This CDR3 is CASSAGTGDGYEQYF. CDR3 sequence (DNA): TGTGCCAGTAGTGCCGGGACAGGGGACGGGTACGAGCAGTACTTC.

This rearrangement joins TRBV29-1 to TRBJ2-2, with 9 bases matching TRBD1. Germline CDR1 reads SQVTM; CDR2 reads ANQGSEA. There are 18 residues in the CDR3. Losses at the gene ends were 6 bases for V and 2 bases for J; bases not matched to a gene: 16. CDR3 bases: TGCAGCGTGGGGACAGGGTTTAGGGGAGGGGCAAACACCGGGGAGCTGTTTTTT. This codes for CSVGTGFRGGANTGELFF.

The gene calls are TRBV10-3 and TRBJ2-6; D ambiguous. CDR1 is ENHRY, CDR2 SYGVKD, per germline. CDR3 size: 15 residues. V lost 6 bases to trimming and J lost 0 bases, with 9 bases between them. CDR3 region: CAIRNRSSGANVLTF. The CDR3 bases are TGTGCCATCAGAAATAGAAGCTCTGGGGCCAACGTCCTGACTTTC.

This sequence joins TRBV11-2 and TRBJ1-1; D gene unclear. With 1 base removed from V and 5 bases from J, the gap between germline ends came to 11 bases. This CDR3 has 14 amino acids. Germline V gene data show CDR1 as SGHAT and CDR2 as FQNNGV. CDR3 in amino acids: CASSLGGWETEAFF. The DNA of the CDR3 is TGTGCCAGCAGCTTAGGAGGGTGGGAGACTGAAGCTTTCTTT.